The present entry profiles one T cell receptor (beta chain) with its context. The antigen is undetermined. This sample is part of a study of T cell responses to AZD1222 COVID-19 vaccine. Findings and caveats of the study: CD4 TCRs covered the whole spike, strongest at regions 160-218 and 743-854.

Germline V gives CDR1 MNHEY, CDR2 SVGAGI. The CDR3 runs 16 residues. Trimming pared 0 bases from V and 1 base from J, leaving 13 bases between. Sequenced by immunoSEQ multiplex PCR; TCRdb stores in-frame clones only, minus some. The sample yields under 200,000 clones, 85% to 95% seen once. The sequence was collected from an adult in good health. This sequence joins TRBV6-5 and TRBJ2-7; D unresolved. The sample in question was peripheral blood, obtained on day 0 of AZD1222 vaccination. Written as DNA, the CDR3 is TGTGCCAGCAGTTACTCGGGCACCAGAAATTCCTACGAGCAGTACTTC. Translation gives CASSYSGTRNSYEQYF.